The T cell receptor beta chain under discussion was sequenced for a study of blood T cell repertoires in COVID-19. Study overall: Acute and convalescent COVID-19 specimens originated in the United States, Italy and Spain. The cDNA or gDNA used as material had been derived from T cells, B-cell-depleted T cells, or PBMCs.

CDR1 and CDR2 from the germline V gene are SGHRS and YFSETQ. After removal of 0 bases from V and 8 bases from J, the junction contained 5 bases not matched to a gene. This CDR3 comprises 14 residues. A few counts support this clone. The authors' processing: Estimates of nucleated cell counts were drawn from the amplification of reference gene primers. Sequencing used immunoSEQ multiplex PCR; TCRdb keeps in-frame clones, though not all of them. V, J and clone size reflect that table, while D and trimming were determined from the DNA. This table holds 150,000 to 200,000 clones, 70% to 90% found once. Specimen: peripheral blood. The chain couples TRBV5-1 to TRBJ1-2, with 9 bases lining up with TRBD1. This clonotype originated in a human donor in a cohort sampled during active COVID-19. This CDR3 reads CASSLEGQGYGYTF. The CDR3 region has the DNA TGCGCCAGCAGCTTGGAGGGACAGGGATACGGCTACACCTTC.